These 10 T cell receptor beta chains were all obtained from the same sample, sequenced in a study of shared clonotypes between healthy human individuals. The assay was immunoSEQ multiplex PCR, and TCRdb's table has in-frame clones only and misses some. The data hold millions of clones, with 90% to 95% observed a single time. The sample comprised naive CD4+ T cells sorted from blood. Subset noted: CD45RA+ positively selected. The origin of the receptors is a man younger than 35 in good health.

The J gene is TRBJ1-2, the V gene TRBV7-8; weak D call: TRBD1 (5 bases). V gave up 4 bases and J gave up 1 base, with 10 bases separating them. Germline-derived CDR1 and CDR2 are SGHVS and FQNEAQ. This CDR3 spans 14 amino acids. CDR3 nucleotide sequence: TGTGCCAGCAGCTCTGGACATTTTAACTATGGCTACACCTTC. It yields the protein CASSSGHFNYGYTF. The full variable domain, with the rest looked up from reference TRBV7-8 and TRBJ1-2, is GAGVSQSPRYKVAKRGQDVALRCDPISGHVSLFWYQQALGQGPEFLTYFQNEAQLDKSGLPSDRFFAERPEGSVSTLKIQRTQQEDSAVYLCASSSGHFNYGYTFGSGTRLTVV.

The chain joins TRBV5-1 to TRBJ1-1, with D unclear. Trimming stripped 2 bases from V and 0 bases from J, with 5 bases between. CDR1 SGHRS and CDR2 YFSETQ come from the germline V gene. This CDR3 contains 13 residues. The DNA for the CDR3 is TGCGCCAGCAGCTTTCGGATGAACACTGAAGCTTTCTTT. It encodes CASSFRMNTEAFF.

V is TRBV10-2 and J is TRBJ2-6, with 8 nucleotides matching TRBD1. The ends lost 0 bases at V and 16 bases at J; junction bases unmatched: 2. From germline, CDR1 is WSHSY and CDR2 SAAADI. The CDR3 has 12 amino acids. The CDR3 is CASSESTGGLTF. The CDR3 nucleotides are TGCGCCAGCAGTGAGTCCACAGGGGGACTGACTTTC.

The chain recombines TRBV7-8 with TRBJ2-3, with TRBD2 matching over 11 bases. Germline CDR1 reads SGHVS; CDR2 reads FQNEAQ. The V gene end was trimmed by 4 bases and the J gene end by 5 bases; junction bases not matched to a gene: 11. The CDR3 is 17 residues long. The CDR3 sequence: CASSSLGIAGGVDTQYF. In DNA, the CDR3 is TGTGCCAGCAGCTCCTTAGGCATAGCGGGAGGGGTAGATACGCAGTATTTT.

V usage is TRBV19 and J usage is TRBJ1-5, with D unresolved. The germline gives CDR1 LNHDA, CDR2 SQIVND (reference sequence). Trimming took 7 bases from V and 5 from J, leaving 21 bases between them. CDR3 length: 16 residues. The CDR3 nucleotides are TGTGCCAGTAACCAGCTGAGGCGGGGTTTAGATCAGCCCCAGCATTTT. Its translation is CASNQLRRGLDQPQHF. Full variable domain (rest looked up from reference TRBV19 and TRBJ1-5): DGGITQSPKYLFRKEGQNVTLSCEQNLNHDAMYWYRQDPGQGLRLIYYSQIVNDFQKGDIAEGYSVSREKKESFPLTVTSAQKNPTAFYLCASNQLRRGLDQPQHFGDGTRLSIL.

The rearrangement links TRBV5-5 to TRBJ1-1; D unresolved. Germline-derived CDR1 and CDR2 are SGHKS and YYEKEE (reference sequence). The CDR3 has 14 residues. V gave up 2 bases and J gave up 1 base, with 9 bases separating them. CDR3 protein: CASSLYSGNTEAFF. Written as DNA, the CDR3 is TGTGCCAGCAGCTTATACTCGGGGAACACTGAAGCTTTCTTT.

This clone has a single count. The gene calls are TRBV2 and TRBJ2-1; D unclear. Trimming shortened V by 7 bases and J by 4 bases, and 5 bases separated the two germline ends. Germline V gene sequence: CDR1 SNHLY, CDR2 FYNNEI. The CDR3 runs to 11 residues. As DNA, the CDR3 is TGTGCCAGCAAGGGATACAATGAGCAGTTCTTC. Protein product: CASKGYNEQFF.

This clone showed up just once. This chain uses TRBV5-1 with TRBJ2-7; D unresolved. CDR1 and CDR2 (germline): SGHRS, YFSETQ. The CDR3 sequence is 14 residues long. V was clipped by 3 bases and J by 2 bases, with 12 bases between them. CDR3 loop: CASSWVDLPYEQYF. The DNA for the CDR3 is TGCGCCAGCAGCTGGGTAGACCTGCCCTACGAGCAGTACTTC.

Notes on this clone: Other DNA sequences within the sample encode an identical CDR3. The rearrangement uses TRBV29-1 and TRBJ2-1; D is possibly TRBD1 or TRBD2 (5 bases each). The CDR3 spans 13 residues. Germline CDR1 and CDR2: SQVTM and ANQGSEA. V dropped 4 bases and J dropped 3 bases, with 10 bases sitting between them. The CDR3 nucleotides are TGCAGCGTTGCGAGGGGAAACTACAATGAGCAGTTCTTC. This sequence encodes CSVARGNYNEQFF.

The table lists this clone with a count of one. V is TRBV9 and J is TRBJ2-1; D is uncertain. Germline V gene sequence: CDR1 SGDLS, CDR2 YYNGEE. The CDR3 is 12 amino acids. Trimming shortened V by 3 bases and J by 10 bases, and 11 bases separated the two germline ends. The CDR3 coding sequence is TGTGCCAGCAGCGCCGACTTAAACGAGCAGTTCTTC. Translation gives CASSADLNEQFF.